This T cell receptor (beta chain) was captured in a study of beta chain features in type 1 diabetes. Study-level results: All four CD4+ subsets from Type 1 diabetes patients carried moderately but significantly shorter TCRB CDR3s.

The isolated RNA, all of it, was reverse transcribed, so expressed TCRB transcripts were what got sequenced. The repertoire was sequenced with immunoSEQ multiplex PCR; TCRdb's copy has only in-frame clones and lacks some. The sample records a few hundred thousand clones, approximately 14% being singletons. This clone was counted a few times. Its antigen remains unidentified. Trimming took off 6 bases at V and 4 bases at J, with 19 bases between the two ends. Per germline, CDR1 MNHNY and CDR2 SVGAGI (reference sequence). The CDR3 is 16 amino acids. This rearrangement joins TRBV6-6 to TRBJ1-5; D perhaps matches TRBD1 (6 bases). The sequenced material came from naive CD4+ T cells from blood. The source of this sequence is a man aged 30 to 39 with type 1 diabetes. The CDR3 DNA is TGTGCCAGCAGCGGGGGAGGGGGAAGGACAAATCAGCCCCAGCATTTT. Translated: CASSGGGGRTNQPQHF.